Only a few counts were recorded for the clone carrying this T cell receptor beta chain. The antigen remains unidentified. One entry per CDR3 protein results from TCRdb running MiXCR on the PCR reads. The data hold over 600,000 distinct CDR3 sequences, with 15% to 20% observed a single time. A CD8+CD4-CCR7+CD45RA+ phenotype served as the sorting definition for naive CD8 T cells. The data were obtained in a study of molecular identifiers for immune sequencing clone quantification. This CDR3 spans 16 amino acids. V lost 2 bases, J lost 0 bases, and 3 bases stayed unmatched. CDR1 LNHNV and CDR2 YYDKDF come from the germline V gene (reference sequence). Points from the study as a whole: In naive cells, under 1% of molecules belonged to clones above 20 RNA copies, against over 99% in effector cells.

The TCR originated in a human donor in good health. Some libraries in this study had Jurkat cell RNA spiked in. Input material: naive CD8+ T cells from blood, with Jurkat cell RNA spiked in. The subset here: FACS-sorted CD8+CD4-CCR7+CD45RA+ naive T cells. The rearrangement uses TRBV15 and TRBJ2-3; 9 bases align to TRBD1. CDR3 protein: CATSRRGQGSTDTQYF. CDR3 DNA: TGTGCCACCAGCAGACGGGGACAGGGAAGCACAGATACGCAGTATTTT. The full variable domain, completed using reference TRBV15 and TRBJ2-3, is DAMVIQNPRYQVTQFGKPVTLSCSQTLNHNVMYWYQQKSSQAPKLLFHYYDKDFNNEADTPDNFQSRRPNTSFCFLDIRSPGLGDTAMYLCATSRRGQGSTDTQYFGPGTRLTVL.